This T cell receptor beta chain is from a study of PD-L1 blockade in urothelial cancer. Study information: When patients started atezolizumab in the mid-2010s, it was given at 1,200 mg intravenously every 3 weeks. Analysis of the blood was performed 3 weeks (second dose) and 6 weeks after treatment start.

Per the germline V gene, CDR1 is MDHEN and CDR2 is SYDVKM. The CDR3 spans 15 residues. The V and J ends lost 3 bases and 6 bases respectively, with 14 bases between them. Spiking of synthetic TCR analog templates was performed in each PCR. Libraries were prepared by immunoSEQ multiplex PCR; TCRdb keeps only in-frame clonotypes and omits some of them. The sample lists just under 45,000 clones, roughly 85% seen once, with roughly 16% in the top ten. Time point of the sample: peripheral blood 6 weeks after treatment start. The clonotype originates from a man aged 60 to 69 with urothelial cancer. V is TRBV28 and J is TRBJ2-2, with D possibly being TRBD2 (6 bases). The material was PBMCs, obtained around atezolizumab (anti-PD-L1) treatment. For the CDR3, the DNA is TGTGCCAGCAGTTTTGCGCGGAGGGGCGCCGGGGAGCTGTTTTTT. This sequence encodes CASSFARRGAGELFF.